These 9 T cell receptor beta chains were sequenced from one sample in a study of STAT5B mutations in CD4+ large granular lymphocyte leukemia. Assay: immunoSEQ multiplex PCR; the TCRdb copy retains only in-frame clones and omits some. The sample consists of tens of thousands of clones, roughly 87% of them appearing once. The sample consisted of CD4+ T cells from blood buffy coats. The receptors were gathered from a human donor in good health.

The CDR3 sequence is CASSVEGREWNEQFF. The CDR3 DNA reads as TGTGCCAGCAGCGTAGAAGGGCGGGAGTGGAATGAGCAGTTCTTC. The rearrangement links TRBV9 to TRBJ2-1, with TRBD2 matching 7 bases. CDR1 is SGDLS and CDR2 is YYNGEE in the germline V gene. This CDR3 has 15 residues. After removal of 0 bases from V and 7 bases from J, the junction contained 7 bases not matched to a gene.

The CDR3 bases are TGTGCCAGCAGCTTACATTACGCTGCAACTAATGAAAAACTGTTTTTT. Protein product: CASSLHYAATNEKLFF. The chain couples TRBV7-8 to TRBJ1-4; no clear D gene. The V end was cut by 2 bases, the J end by 0 bases, with 10 bases between. From germline, CDR1 is SGHVS and CDR2 FQNEAQ. This CDR3 contains 16 residues.

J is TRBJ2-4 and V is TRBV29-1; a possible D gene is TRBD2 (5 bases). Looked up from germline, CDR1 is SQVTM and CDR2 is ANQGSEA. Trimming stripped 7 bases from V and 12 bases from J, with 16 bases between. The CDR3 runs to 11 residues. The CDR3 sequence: CSAREGSHQYF. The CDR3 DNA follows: TGCAGCGCAAGAGAGGGAAGTCATCAGTACTTC.

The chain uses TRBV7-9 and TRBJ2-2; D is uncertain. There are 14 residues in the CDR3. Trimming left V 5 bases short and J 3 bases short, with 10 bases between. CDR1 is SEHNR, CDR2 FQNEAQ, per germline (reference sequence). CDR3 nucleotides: TGTGCCAGCAGCCCCGGCTCCTACACCGGGGAGCTGTTTTTT. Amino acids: CASSPGSYTGELFF.

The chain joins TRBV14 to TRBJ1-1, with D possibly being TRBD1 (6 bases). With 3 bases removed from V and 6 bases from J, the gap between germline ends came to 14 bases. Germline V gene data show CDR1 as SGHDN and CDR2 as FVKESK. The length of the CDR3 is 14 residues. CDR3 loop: CASSHRGQMAEAFF. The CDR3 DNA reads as TGTGCCAGCAGCCATCGTGGACAGATGGCTGAAGCTTTCTTT. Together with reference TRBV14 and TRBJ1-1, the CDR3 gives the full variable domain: EAGVTQFPSHSVIEKGQTVTLRCDPISGHDNLYWYRRVMGKEIKFLLHFVKESKQDESGMPNNRFLAERTGGTYSTLKVQPAELEDSGVYFCASSHRGQMAEAFFGQGTRLTVV.

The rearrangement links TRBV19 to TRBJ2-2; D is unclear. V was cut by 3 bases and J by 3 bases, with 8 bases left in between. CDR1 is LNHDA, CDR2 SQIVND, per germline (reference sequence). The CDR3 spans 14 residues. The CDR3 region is CASSIQIYTGELFF. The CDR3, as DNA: TGTGCCAGTAGTATCCAGATTTACACCGGGGAGCTGTTTTTT.

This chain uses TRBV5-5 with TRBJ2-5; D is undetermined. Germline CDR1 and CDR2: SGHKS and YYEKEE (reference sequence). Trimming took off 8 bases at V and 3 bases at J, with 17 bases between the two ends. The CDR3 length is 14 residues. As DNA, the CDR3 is TGTGCCAGTAAACCGGGTCACTCCAAAGAGACCCAGTACTTC. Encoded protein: CASKPGHSKETQYF. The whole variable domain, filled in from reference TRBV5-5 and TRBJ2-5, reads DAGVTQSPTHLIKTRGQQVTLRCSPISGHKSVSWYQQVLGQGPQFIFQYYEKEERGRGNFPDRFSARQFPNYSSELNVNALLLGDSALYLCASKPGHSKETQYFGPGTRLLVL.

The CDR3 DNA sequence: TGTGCCAGCAGCGCTCATAGTGATCGGGACATTCAGTACTTC. This translates into CASSAHSDRDIQYF. J is TRBJ2-4 and V is TRBV11-2; D unresolved. Germline-derived CDR1 and CDR2 are SGHAT and FQNNGV. The V end was cut by 5 bases, the J end by 8 bases, with 16 bases between. CDR3 length equals 14 residues.

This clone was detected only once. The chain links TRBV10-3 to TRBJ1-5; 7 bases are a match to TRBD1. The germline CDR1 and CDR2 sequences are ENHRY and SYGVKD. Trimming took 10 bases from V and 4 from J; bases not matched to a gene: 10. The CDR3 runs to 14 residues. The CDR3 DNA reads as TGTGCCACCGCGCAGTCAGGGGGGAATCAGCCCCAGCATTTT. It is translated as CATAQSGGNQPQHF.